What follows describes a single T cell receptor beta chain. What antigen it recognizes has not been identified. Base qualities are missing; no much larger clone stands one base away. The sample originates from a study of IL-17A CD8 T cells in psoriatic arthritis synovium. Regarding the complete study: The goal of the study was to define the phenotype, molecular profile and function of synovial IL-17A+CD8+ T cells in psoriatic arthritis pathogenesis. Results the study describes overall, beyond this receptor: Although some individual clones took up over 4.5% of the repertoire, most synovial CD8+ subsets stayed polyclonal. Cells came from synovial fluid rather than synovial tissue, since no psoriatic arthritis synovial tissue samples were available. Only a few patients were included in the TCR sequencing, a limited sample size that the authors acknowledged.

After DNA extraction (Qiagen), TCRbeta V-D-J rearrangements were amplified in a bias-controlled manner and then sequenced at high throughput (immunoSEQ; Adaptive Biotech). As for how the authors treated the data: The immunoSEQ Analyzer platform was used to analyze productive sequences at the sequence level. Clonality was computed as 1 minus Pielou's evenness, ranging from 0 (highly polyclonal) to 1 (monoclonal). How much repertoires overlapped between subsets was quantified with the Morisita index, which goes from 0 (no similarity) to 1 (complete similarity). TCRdb's version of the immuneACCESS table is confined to in-frame rearrangements and falls short of the full clone set. An unresolved V gene accounts for under half of the shortfall where checked; the remainder is of unknown origin. That table is the source of V, J and clone size, and D and trimming were worked out from the DNA. This sample comprises about 2,100 clones, around 74% of them detected only once. The ten largest clones add up to about 10% of the sample.

Synovial fluid effusions were aspirated from the actively inflamed joints of patients with psoriatic arthritis. For each patient, synovial fluid served as the source from which three memory CD8+ T cell populations were isolated by sorting: Tc1 cells (IL-17A-IFNgamma+), Tc17 cells (IL-17A+) and the bulk memory fraction, allowing their TCR repertoires to be compared. Psoriatic arthritis patients met the Classification of Psoriatic Arthritis Study Group (CASPAR) criteria. Bulk memory CD8+ T cells were sorted as CD45RA-CD27+/- plus CD45RA+CD27- cells. Three patients with psoriatic arthritis provided sorted synovial fluid CD8+ T cell subsets that underwent TCRbeta sequencing. Synovial fluid mononuclear cells were isolated with Lymphoprep and cryopreserved in liquid nitrogen before use. Cryopreservation medium contained around 50% fetal calf serum and approximately 9.4% dimethyl sulfoxide. The receptor was isolated from a human donor with psoriatic arthritis. The specimen was memory CD8+ T cells from synovial fluid. According to the study, the label for this sample's cell subset or site signals: bulk memory CD8+ T cells (CD45RA-CD27+/- and CD45RA+CD27-).

The nucleotide sequence is given as TGTGCCAGCAGTGACACTAGCGGCTCCTACAATGAGCAGTTCTTC. It is translated as CASSDTSGSYNEQFF. The V and J genes are TRBV6-4 and TRBJ2-1; TRBD2 aligns with 8 central bases. CDR1 and CDR2 are drawn from the germline V gene: MRHNA, SNTAGT. The CDR3, cysteine through phenylalanine, is 15 amino acids long. Only the CDR3 part of the read is kept: 45 bases, read in frame from the first base. V lost 2 bases and J lost 0 bases, and the count of bases not matched to a germline gene is 0.